Shown below are 10 T cell receptor beta chains from a single sample sequenced in a study of human T cells and chemical hapten exposure. Treatment meaning: therapeutic diphenylcyclopropenone sensitization with weekly scalp DPC. Individual cDNA molecules (in the library) carried attached unique molecular identifiers. TCRdb passed the reads through MiXCR, listing each CDR3 protein once. This sample contains about 44 distinct CDR3 sequences. The material was whole blood, obtained before DPC sensitization or 2, 6, or about 24 weeks after (not recorded which). These receptors were taken from an adult with alopecia areata. Some clones in this sample may be carry-over from other donors' samples. This table probably holds off-target reads from a library built for another chain.

The table lists this clonotype with a count of one. The J gene is TRBJ1-1, the V gene TRBV7-3, with D perhaps TRBD1 (5 bases). V lost 1 base, J lost 4 bases, and 16 bases lay in between. This CDR3 comprises 16 residues. CDR1 and CDR2 (germline): SGHTA, FQGTGA. CDR3 in DNA: TGTGCCAGCAGCTTAAGTGGGGGGAAGTTGGGCACTGAAGCTTTCTTT. The encoded protein is CASSLSGGKLGTEAFF.

The V gene is TRBV3-1, the J gene TRBJ2-5, with TRBD2 identical over 9 bases. Germline values: CDR1 LGHDT, CDR2 YNNKEL (reference sequence). This CDR3 comprises 15 residues. V dropped 4 bases and J dropped 1; count of bases not matched to a gene: 4. This chain's CDR3 is CASSPSGLAQETQYF. CDR3 sequence (DNA): TGTGCCAGCAGCCCCTCGGGACTAGCCCAAGAGACCCAGTACTTC.

The gene calls are TRBV9 and TRBJ1-1, with D possibly matching TRBD1 (5 bases). Germline CDR1 is SGDLS and CDR2 is YYNGEE. V lost 2 bases and J 2 bases, leaving 7 bases between the germline ends. The CDR3 has 13 amino acids. The CDR3 DNA sequence: TGTGCCAGCAGCGTCGACAGAAACACTGAAGCTTTCTTT. It yields the protein CASSVDRNTEAFF.

The genes are TRBV9 and TRBJ1-1, with no clear D. Germline V lookup: CDR1 SGDLS, CDR2 YYNGEE. There are 14 residues in the CDR3. Trimming cost V 4 bases and J 4 bases, with 14 bases left between them. For the CDR3, the DNA is TGTGCCAGCAGCCTTCTTACGGATGGCACTGAAGCTTTCTTT. This encodes CASSLLTDGTEAFF. Full variable domain (missing parts from reference TRBV9 and TRBJ1-1): DSGVTQTPKHLITATGQRVTLRCSPRSGDLSVYWYQQSLDQGLQFLIQYYNGEERAKGNILERFSAQQFPDLHSELNLSSLELGDSALYFCASSLLTDGTEAFFGQGTRLTVV.

The chain joins TRBV2 to TRBJ2-3; 10 bases map to TRBD1. Germline V gene data show CDR1 as SNHLY and CDR2 as FYNNEI. Trimming cost V 6 bases and J 0 bases; bases outside gene matches: 3. The CDR3 sequence is 15 residues long. CDR3 nucleotides: TGTGCCAGCAGGGGACAGGGGAGGAGCACAGATACGCAGTATTTT. Its protein is CASRGQGRSTDTQYF.

This rearrangement joins TRBV20-1 to TRBJ2-3, with 8 bases identical to TRBD1. Germline loops: CDR1 DFQATT, CDR2 SNEGSKA (reference sequence). Trimming removed 0 bases from V and 4 bases from J; junction bases left unmatched: 3. The CDR3 totals 14 residues. Here the CDR3 reads CSARDRGLADTQYF. The DNA for the CDR3 is TGCAGTGCTAGAGACAGGGGGCTAGCAGATACGCAGTATTTT.

This rearrangement joins TRBV5-4 to TRBJ2-7, with a tentative D call TRBD1 (6 bases). V lost 2 bases and J 2 bases, leaving 11 bases between the germline ends. The length of the CDR3 is 14 residues. Germline V gene sequence: CDR1 SGHNT, CDR2 YYREEE (reference sequence). CDR3 loop: CASSFGTLTYEQYF. Here the CDR3 DNA reads TGTGCCAGCAGCTTCGGGACACTGACCTACGAGCAGTACTTC.

This chain joins TRBV6-6 and TRBJ1-3, with 9 bases aligning to TRBD1. This CDR3 has 14 amino acids. After removal of 7 bases from V and 3 bases from J, the junction contained 4 bases not matched to a gene. CDR1 is MNHNY, CDR2 SVGAGI, per germline (reference sequence). The DNA of the CDR3 is TGTGCCAGCACCGGGACAGGGAGTGGAAACACCATATATTTT. Translation: CASTGTGSGNTIYF.

The V and J genes are TRBV7-9 and TRBJ2-1; D could derive from TRBD1 or TRBD2 (6 bases each). The CDR3 contains 14 residues. V gave up 5 bases and J gave up 9 bases, with 17 bases separating them. Germline values: CDR1 SEHNR, CDR2 FQNEAQ (reference sequence). The CDR3 DNA reads as TGTGCCAGCAGCGCACACTCTGGAGGGGGTGAGCAGTTCTTC. As protein: CASSAHSGGGEQFF.

The chain is built from TRBV5-4 and TRBJ1-2, with 7 bases that match TRBD1. J lost 5 bases, V lost 1 base, and 5 bases had no gene match. Germline V gene lookup returns CDR1 SGHNT and CDR2 YYREEE (reference sequence). CDR3 length: 14 residues. The DNA of the CDR3 is TGTGCCAGCAGCTTGTTGACAGGGCGTTATGGCTACACCTTC. Translated: CASSLLTGRYGYTF.